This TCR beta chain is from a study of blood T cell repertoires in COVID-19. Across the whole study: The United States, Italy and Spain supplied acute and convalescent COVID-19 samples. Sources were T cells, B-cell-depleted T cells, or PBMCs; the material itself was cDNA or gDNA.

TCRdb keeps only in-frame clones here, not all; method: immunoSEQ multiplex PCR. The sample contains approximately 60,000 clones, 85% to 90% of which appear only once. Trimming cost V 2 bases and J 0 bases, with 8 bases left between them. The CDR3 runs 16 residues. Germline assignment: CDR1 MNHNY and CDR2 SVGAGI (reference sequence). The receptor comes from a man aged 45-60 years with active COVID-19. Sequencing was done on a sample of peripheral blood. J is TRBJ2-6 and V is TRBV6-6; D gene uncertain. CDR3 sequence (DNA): TGTGCCAGCAGTTACGTTCAGGACTCTGGGGCCAACGTCCTGACTTTC. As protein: CASSYVQDSGANVLTF.